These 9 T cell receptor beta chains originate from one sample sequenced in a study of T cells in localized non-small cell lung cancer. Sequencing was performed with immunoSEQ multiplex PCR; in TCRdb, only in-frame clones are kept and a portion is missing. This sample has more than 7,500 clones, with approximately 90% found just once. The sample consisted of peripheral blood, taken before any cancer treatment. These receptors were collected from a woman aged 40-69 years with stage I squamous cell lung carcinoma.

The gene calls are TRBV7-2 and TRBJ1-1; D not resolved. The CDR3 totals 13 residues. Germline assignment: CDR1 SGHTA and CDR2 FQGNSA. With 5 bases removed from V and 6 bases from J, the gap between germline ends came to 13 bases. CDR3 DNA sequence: TGTGCCAGCAGCCCTACCTCGGGCGCTGAAGCTTTCTTT. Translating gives CASSPTSGAEAFF.

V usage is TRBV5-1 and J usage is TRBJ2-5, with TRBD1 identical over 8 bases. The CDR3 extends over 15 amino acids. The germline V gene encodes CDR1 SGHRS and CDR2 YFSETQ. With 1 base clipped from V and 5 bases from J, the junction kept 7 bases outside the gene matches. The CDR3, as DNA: TGCGCCAGCAGCTTGCCCCAGGGGGCCAGGGAGACCCAGTACTTC. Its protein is CASSLPQGARETQYF.

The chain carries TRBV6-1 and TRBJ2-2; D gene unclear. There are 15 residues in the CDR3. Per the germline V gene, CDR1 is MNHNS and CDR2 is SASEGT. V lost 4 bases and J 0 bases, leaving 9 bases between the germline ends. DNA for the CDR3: TGTGCCAGCAGTGGATGGAGTCCGAACACCGGGGAGCTGTTTTTT. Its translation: CASSGWSPNTGELFF.

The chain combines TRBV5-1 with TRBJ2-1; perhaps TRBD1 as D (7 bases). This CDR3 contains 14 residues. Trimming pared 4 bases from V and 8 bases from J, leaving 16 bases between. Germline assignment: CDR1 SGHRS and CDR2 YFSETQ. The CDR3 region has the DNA TGCGCCAGCAGCAAGGGGCCCAGGGGGGATGAGCAGTTCTTC. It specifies CASSKGPRGDEQFF.

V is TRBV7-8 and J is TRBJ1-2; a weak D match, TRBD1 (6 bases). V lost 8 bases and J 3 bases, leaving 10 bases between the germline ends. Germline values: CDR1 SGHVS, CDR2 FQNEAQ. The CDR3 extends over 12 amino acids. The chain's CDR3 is CASGGQDYGYTF. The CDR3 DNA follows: TGTGCCAGCGGGGGACAAGACTATGGCTACACCTTC.

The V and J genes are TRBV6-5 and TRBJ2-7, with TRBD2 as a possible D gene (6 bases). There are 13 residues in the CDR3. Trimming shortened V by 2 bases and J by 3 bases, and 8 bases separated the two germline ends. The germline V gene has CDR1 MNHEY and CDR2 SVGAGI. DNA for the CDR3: TGTGCCAGCAGTTACGTGGGGGGCTACGAGCAGTACTTC. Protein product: CASSYVGGYEQYF.

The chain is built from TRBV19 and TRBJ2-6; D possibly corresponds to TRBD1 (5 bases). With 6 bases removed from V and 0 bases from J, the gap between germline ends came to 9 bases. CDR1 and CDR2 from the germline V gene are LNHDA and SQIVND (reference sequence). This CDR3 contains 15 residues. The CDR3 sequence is CASSTDNSGANVLTF. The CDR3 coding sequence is TGTGCCAGTAGCACGGACAACTCTGGGGCCAACGTCCTGACTTTC.

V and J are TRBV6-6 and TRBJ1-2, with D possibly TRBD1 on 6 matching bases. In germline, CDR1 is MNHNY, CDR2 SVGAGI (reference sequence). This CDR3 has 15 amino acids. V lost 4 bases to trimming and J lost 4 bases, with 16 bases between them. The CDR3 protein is CASSSTGAFPYGYTF. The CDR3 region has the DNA TGTGCCAGCAGTTCAACGGGGGCCTTCCCCTATGGCTACACCTTC.

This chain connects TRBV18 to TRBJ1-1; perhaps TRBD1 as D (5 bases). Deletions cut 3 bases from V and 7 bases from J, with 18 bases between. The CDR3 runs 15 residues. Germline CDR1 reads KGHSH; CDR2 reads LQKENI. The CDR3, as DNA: TGTGCCAGCTCACCTATCCGGGACCCTGGATATGAAGCTTTCTTT. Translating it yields CASSPIRDPGYEAFF.